This TCR beta chain was found in a study of graft-versus-host responses after intestinal transplantation. Comments on this clone: What it binds is not known.

The germline V gene has CDR1 SGHVS and CDR2 FQNEAQ. There are 15 residues in the CDR3. Between the trimmed V and J ends, which lost 5 bases and 2 bases, there was a span of 15 bases. Method: immunoSEQ multiplex PCR; TCRdb's copy keeps in-frame clones and lacks some. The data contain around 67,000 clones, about 90% of them seen just once; the ten biggest clones take up around 4%. The specimen comprised unstimulated CD8+ T cells sorted from spleen or lymph node cells, sampled before transplant. V and J are TRBV7-8 and TRBJ2-5; TRBD1 might be the D (6 bases). This clonotype was obtained from a human donor who was the organ donor for an intestinal transplant. The CDR3 DNA follows: TGTGCCAGCAGCCCCGGAACAGGGTCACAAGAGACCCAGTACTTC. Translating gives CASSPGTGSQETQYF.